This T cell receptor beta chain was sequenced for a study of PD-1 blockade in classical Hodgkin lymphoma. Study summary: Each patient was given nivolumab 3 mg/kg through a vein every 2 weeks. Study findings and constraints: Patients starting nivolumab less than 1 year after ASCT had lower diversity and were excluded from later analyses. While CD8+ TCR diversity did not rise significantly by C4D1, CD4+ TCR diversity did. Newly diagnosed patients and complete responders had comparable diversity at baseline.

As regards this clone: The antigen remains unidentified.

TCRdb's table, derived via immunoSEQ multiplex PCR, lists solely in-frame clones and lacks some. This table holds roughly 140,000 clones, nearly 80% found once. With no exception, relapse followed autologous stem cell transplantation in all patients, and brentuximab vedotin exposure varied. This CDR3 is 15 amino acids long. From germline, CDR1 is SGHNT and CDR2 YYREEE (reference sequence). J lost 6 bases, V lost 1 base, and 4 bases had no gene match. The receptor's source is a human donor with classical Hodgkin lymphoma. The source material was peripheral blood mononuclear cells (PBMCs), sampled before the second cycle of nivolumab. The rearrangement joins TRBV5-4 to TRBJ2-1; 10 nucleotides agree with TRBD2. This CDR3 is CASSLTSGAVNEQFF. The CDR3, as DNA: TGTGCCAGCAGCTTGACTAGCGGGGCTGTCAATGAGCAGTTCTTC. Combining the CDR3 with reference TRBV5-4 and TRBJ2-1 gives the whole variable domain ETGVTQSPTHLIKTRGQQVTLRCSSQSGHNTVSWYQQALGQGPQFIFQYYREEENGRGNFPPRFSGLQFPNYSSELNVNALELDDSALYLCASSLTSGAVNEQFFGPGTRLTVL.